The 24 T cell receptor beta chains below come from one sample, sequenced in a study of cytomegalovirus exposure and HLA in healthy donors. In the PCR, 60 Vbeta and 13 Jbeta primers were used. Here immunoSEQ multiplex PCR was the method, and the copy in TCRdb shows in-frame clones only, minus some. The sample includes some 84,000 clones, around 80% seen only once; the top ten take around 2.7%. Specimen: PBMCs. Receptors originate from a male donor in good health and CMV-seropositive.

In its sample, this clone was seen a few times. V is TRBV11-2 and J is TRBJ2-1; D is possibly TRBD1 (5 bases). V was clipped by 5 bases and J by 1 base, with 9 bases between them. The CDR3 extends over 14 amino acids. Germline lookup yields CDR1 SGHAT and CDR2 FQNNGV. The CDR3 loop reads CASSQQESYNEQFF. The CDR3 DNA is TGTGCCAGCAGCCAACAGGAATCCTACAATGAGCAGTTCTTC.

This chain uses TRBV4-1 with TRBJ1-2; 7 bases line up with TRBD1. Germline CDR1 and CDR2: MGHRA and YSYEKL. J lost 7 bases, V lost 5 bases, and 7 bases had no gene match. The length of the CDR3 is 13 residues. The CDR3 region is CASSETGLGGYTF. The CDR3 nucleotides read TGCGCCAGCAGCGAGACAGGGCTGGGTGGCTACACCTTC.

This chain links TRBV28 with TRBJ2-5; 8 nucleotides match TRBD2. Germline CDR1 reads MDHEN; CDR2 reads SYDVKM. This CDR3 is built from 18 residues. J gave up 0 bases and V 4 bases, and 13 bases lay outside the gene matches. The CDR3 spells CASSSGVGLVTYQETQYF. The DNA for the CDR3 is TGTGCCAGCAGTTCGGGCGTGGGACTAGTTACCTACCAAGAGACCCAGTACTTC.

This clone was detected once. This rearrangement joins TRBV30 to TRBJ1-1, with 7 bases identical to TRBD1. The CDR3 extends over 13 amino acids. V was clipped by 3 bases and J by 4 bases; unmatched bases: 5. CDR1 and CDR2 from the germline V gene are GTSNPN and SVGIG (reference sequence). The CDR3 DNA reads TGTGCCTGGAGGCGACAGGGACTCACTGAAGCTTTCTTT. As protein: CAWRRQGLTEAFF.

The CDR3 DNA follows: TGCGCCAGCAGCCTCATAGGGACAGGGGAAACCGAGCAGTACTTC. This encodes CASSLIGTGETEQYF. V and J are TRBV5-1 and TRBJ2-7; 10 positions match TRBD1. The CDR3 runs to 15 residues. Per the germline V gene, CDR1 is SGHRS and CDR2 is YFSETQ. V lost 4 bases and J lost 6; bases outside the gene matches: 10.

The chain joins TRBV7-2 to TRBJ2-4, with TRBD2 matching 7 bases. This CDR3 comprises 13 residues. Germline lookup yields CDR1 SGHTA and CDR2 FQGNSA. With 3 bases clipped from V and 12 bases from J, the junction kept 8 bases outside the gene matches. The CDR3 loop is CASSLGGYDTQYF. For the CDR3, the DNA is TGTGCCAGCAGCTTGGGAGGGTACGATACTCAGTACTTC.

V and J are TRBV5-1 and TRBJ2-2, with 13 bases matching TRBD2. Trimming took 4 bases from V and 8 from J; bases not matched to a gene: 8. Germline V gene sequence: CDR1 SGHRS, CDR2 YFSETQ. This CDR3 spans 16 amino acids. CDR3 DNA: TGCGCCAGCAGCAAGGCCGGGACTAGCGGGATTGGGGAGCTGTTTTTT. Translation: CASSKAGTSGIGELFF.

This clone appeared a few times. This chain connects TRBV4-1 to TRBJ2-1; a weak D match, TRBD1 (6 bases). This CDR3 is built from 17 residues. Trimming stripped 0 bases from V and 4 bases from J, with 16 bases between. Per the germline V gene, CDR1 is MGHRA and CDR2 is YSYEKL. Here the CDR3 DNA reads TGCGCCAGCAGCCAAGAGCCAGGCAGGGGAAATTACAATGAGCAGTTCTTC. The encoded protein is CASSQEPGRGNYNEQFF.

The CDR3 region has the DNA TGCGCCAGCAGCAGATTGACTAGTATTCAGCACACCGGGGAGCTGTTTTTT. Protein: CASSRLTSIQHTGELFF. V usage is TRBV5-1 and J usage is TRBJ2-2; possibly TRBD2 for D (6 bases). The length of the CDR3 is 17 residues. Germline lookup yields CDR1 SGHRS and CDR2 YFSETQ. The germline V and J ends were trimmed by 4 bases and 3 bases, with 19 bases remaining between them.

This clone was seen once. The chain has TRBV19 and TRBJ2-1; D may be TRBD2 (6 bases). The CDR3 totals 12 residues. Germline V gene data show CDR1 as LNHDA and CDR2 as SQIVND (reference sequence). V lost 2 bases and J lost 10, with 9 bases in between. This CDR3 is CASSISAGEQFF. CDR3 DNA: TGTGCCAGTAGTATATCGGCGGGGGAGCAGTTCTTC.

The rearrangement links TRBV6-5 to TRBJ1-5; D is ambiguous. Between the trimmed V and J ends, which lost 5 bases and 4 bases, there was a span of 6 bases. Per germline, CDR1 MNHEY and CDR2 SVGAGI. CDR3 size: 12 residues. The CDR3 loop is CASSPRNQPQHF. CDR3 DNA: TGTGCCAGCAGTCCCCGGAATCAGCCCCAGCATTTT.

This clone has just a few counts. CDR3 residues: CASSAGGSNTGELFF. In nucleotides, the CDR3 is TGTGCCAGCTCAGCGGGAGGATCAAACACCGGGGAGCTGTTTTTT. The V call is TRBV18, the J call TRBJ2-2; 8 bases line up with TRBD2. The J segment lost 2 bases and the V segment lost 5 bases, leaving 4 bases of the junction unmatched. This CDR3 is built from 15 residues. CDR1 is KGHSH and CDR2 is LQKENI in the germline V gene.

This chain uses TRBV7-2 with TRBJ2-7, with D perhaps TRBD2 (6 bases). V gave up 5 bases and J gave up 9 bases, with 17 bases separating them. The germline CDR1 and CDR2 sequences are SGHTA and FQGNSA. The CDR3 totals 13 residues. In DNA, the CDR3 is TGTGCCAGCAGCCCGAGGGACTCTTCAGTGCAGTACTTC. It translates to CASSPRDSSVQYF.

The rearrangement uses TRBV27 and TRBJ2-3; 7 positions match TRBD2. The CDR3 sequence is 15 residues long. Per germline, CDR1 MNHEY and CDR2 SMNVEV (reference sequence). Unmatched junction bases numbered 11, after V lost 6 bases and J lost 5 bases. CDR3 in amino acids: CASSSGGRFRDTQYF. CDR3 coding DNA: TGTGCCAGCAGCTCCGGGGGGAGGTTCCGAGATACGCAGTATTTT.

The CDR3: CASSLERQTGELFF. The DNA of the CDR3 is TGTGCCAGCAGCTTAGAGCGGCAAACCGGGGAGCTGTTTTTT. This chain links TRBV11-2 with TRBJ2-2; D is unclear. The CDR3 totals 14 residues. Germline CDR1 SGHAT, CDR2 FQNNGV. V lost 0 bases and J lost 5, with 7 bases in between.

The chain combines TRBV28 with TRBJ1-4; D call uncertain. The V end was cut by 10 bases, the J end by 4 bases, with 13 bases between. The CDR3 is made up of 13 amino acids. CDR1 is MDHEN, CDR2 SYDVKM, per germline. CDR3 sequence: CANQTKLNEKLFF. Written as DNA, the CDR3 is TGTGCCAACCAGACTAAGCTTAATGAAAAACTGTTTTTT.

The V call is TRBV4-1, the J call TRBJ2-1, with TRBD1 identical over 7 bases. Germline assignment: CDR1 MGHRA and CDR2 YSYEKL. The V and J ends lost 4 bases and 8 bases, in that order; junction bases with no gene match: 14. There are 16 residues in the CDR3. DNA for the CDR3: TGCGCCAGCAGCCGGAATGTACAGGGGATTAACGATGAGCAGTTCTTC. Translating gives CASSRNVQGINDEQFF.

V usage is TRBV27 and J usage is TRBJ2-1, with a tentative D call TRBD2 (5 bases). Trimming cost V 6 bases and J 1 base, with 19 bases left between them. The V gene's germline CDR1 is MNHEY and CDR2 SMNVEV (reference sequence). This CDR3 is built from 17 residues. CDR3 sequence reads: CASRPLISVLSYNEQFF. CDR3 sequence (DNA): TGTGCCAGCAGACCCCTTATTAGCGTCTTGTCCTACAATGAGCAGTTCTTC.

The chain uses TRBV11-2 and TRBJ1-1; 7 bases are a match to TRBD1. The V gene end was trimmed by 3 bases and the J gene end by 0 bases; junction bases not matched to a gene: 4. The CDR3 covers 15 residues. Germline V gene sequence: CDR1 SGHAT, CDR2 FQNNGV. The CDR3 nucleotides read TGTGCCAGCAGCTTGGGACAGACAATGAACACTGAAGCTTTCTTT. Protein product: CASSLGQTMNTEAFF.

The chain is built from TRBV7-9 and TRBJ2-5; 8 nucleotides match TRBD1. V gave up 5 bases and J gave up 5 bases; unmatched junction bases: 10. This CDR3 is built from 15 residues. The germline gives CDR1 SEHNR, CDR2 FQNEAQ (reference sequence). The chain's CDR3 is CASSTWTGSGETQYF. DNA for the CDR3: TGTGCCAGCAGCACTTGGACAGGGTCGGGGGAGACCCAGTACTTC.

This chain links TRBV19 with TRBJ2-7; 10 bases map to TRBD2. J gave up 6 bases and V 2 bases, and 7 bases lay outside the gene matches. This CDR3 contains 15 residues. CDR1 is LNHDA and CDR2 is SQIVND in the germline V gene (reference sequence). Written as DNA, the CDR3 is TGTGCCAGTAGTATATTGCCTAGCGGGAGTAGCGAGCAGTACTTC. Its translation is CASSILPSGSSEQYF.

This chain joins TRBV7-9 and TRBJ2-7; TRBD1 matches 7 bases. V trimming: 2 bases; J trimming: 3 bases; junction bases outside the gene matches: 4. Germline CDR1 and CDR2: SEHNR and FQNEAQ (reference sequence). The CDR3 contains 14 residues. CDR3 in DNA: TGTGCCAGCAGCTTACGACAGGGTGTCTACGAGCAGTACTTC. It specifies CASSLRQGVYEQYF.

This clone has only a few counts. The chain uses TRBV15 and TRBJ2-7; 10 bases are shared with TRBD2. Germline CDR1 is LNHNV and CDR2 is YYDKDF (reference sequence). This CDR3 is built from 17 residues. After removal of 1 base from V and 9 bases from J, the junction contained 15 bases not matched to a gene. The CDR3 reads CATSRALGLAGAVRQYF. The CDR3 DNA sequence: TGTGCCACCAGCAGAGCTTTAGGGCTAGCGGGAGCTGTGAGGCAGTACTTC.

The rearrangement uses TRBV18 and TRBJ2-7; 11 nucleotides align to TRBD1. After removal of 0 bases from V and 6 bases from J, the junction contained 4 bases not matched to a gene. This CDR3 region has 15 residues. Per the germline V gene, CDR1 is KGHSH and CDR2 is LQKENI. In DNA, the CDR3 is TGTGCCAGCTCACCACCGGGACAGGGGGGCCGCGAGCAGTACTTC. Amino acids: CASSPPGQGGREQYF.